The 10 T cell receptor beta chains below were found in one sample sequenced in a study of blood T cell repertoires in COVID-19. Profiling relied on immunoSEQ multiplex PCR, and the TCRdb table lists in-frame clones only, not all of them. The top ten hold 5% of the sample, which has around 95,000 clones, just over 85% seen once. Sequencing was performed on peripheral blood. The receptor source for this set is a human donor in a cohort sampled during active COVID-19.

The chain uses TRBV4-1 and TRBJ2-7, with 8 nucleotides matching TRBD1. The CDR3 covers 15 residues. Trimming took 2 bases from V and 4 from J; bases not matched to a gene: 7. From germline, CDR1 is MGHRA and CDR2 YSYEKL. CDR3: CASSQPDRAGYEQYF. The CDR3 nucleotides are TGCGCCAGCAGCCAACCGGACAGGGCAGGTTACGAGCAGTACTTC.

The chain has TRBV19 and TRBJ2-7; 9 nucleotides line up with TRBD1. This CDR3 is built from 14 residues. Germline trimming cut 4 bases from V and 4 bases from J; bases unmatched to any gene: 5. Germline CDR1 and CDR2: LNHDA and SQIVND (reference sequence). The CDR3 bases are TGTGCCAGTAGTACCGGGACAGGGCTTTACGAGCAGTACTTC. Its protein is CASSTGTGLYEQYF.

The chain has TRBV6-4 and TRBJ1-1, with 9 bases identical to TRBD1. V lost 10 bases, J lost 0 bases, and 12 bases stayed unmatched. This CDR3 has 16 residues. Germline assignment: CDR1 MRHNA and CDR2 SNTAGT. CDR3 loop: CAKRNTDRGLNTEAFF. CDR3 DNA: TGTGCCAAAAGAAACACGGACAGGGGATTGAACACTGAAGCTTTCTTT.

This chain links TRBV28 with TRBJ2-7; no firm D call. V was clipped by 3 bases and J by 2 bases, with 11 bases between them. The CDR3 is made up of 14 amino acids. Germline lookup yields CDR1 MDHEN and CDR2 SYDVKM. CDR3 amino acids: CASSFSTDTYEQYF. In DNA form, the CDR3 reads TGTGCCAGCAGTTTCAGTACCGACACCTACGAGCAGTACTTC. Variable domain in full (rest from reference TRBV28 and TRBJ2-7): DVKVTQSSRYLVKRTGEKVFLECVQDMDHENMFWYRQDPGLGLRLIYFSYDVKMKEKGDIPEGYSVSREKKERFSLILESASTNQTSMYLCASSFSTDTYEQYFGPGTRLTVT.

The chain joins TRBV6-6 to TRBJ1-1; D is uncertain. The germline V gene has CDR1 MNHNY and CDR2 SVGAGI (reference sequence). The CDR3 contains 14 residues. The germline V and J ends were trimmed by 6 bases and 3 bases, with 14 bases remaining between them. CDR3 bases: TGTGCCAGCAGATCCGCCCCCGGGGACACTGAAGCTTTCTTT. Translating it yields CASRSAPGDTEAFF.

The chain couples TRBV27 to TRBJ1-1, with D maybe TRBD1 (5 bases). CDR1 MNHEY and CDR2 SMNVEV come from the germline V gene (reference sequence). The germline V and J ends were trimmed by 1 base and 4 bases, with 13 bases remaining between them. There are 15 residues in the CDR3. CDR3: CASSLYVGGATEAFF. DNA for the CDR3: TGTGCCAGCAGTTTATATGTTGGAGGGGCCACTGAAGCTTTCTTT.

V gene TRBV4-1 combines with J gene TRBJ1-6; no clear D. This CDR3 spans 16 amino acids. Germline V gene sequence: CDR1 MGHRA, CDR2 YSYEKL. V dropped 0 bases and J dropped 0 bases, with 6 bases sitting between them. This chain's CDR3 is CASSQEGGSYNSPLHF. CDR3 in DNA: TGCGCCAGCAGCCAAGAAGGAGGCTCCTATAATTCACCCCTCCACTTT.

The rearrangement uses TRBV2 and TRBJ2-6, with D possibly matching TRBD1 (5 bases). CDR3 length: 15 residues. Germline V gives CDR1 SNHLY, CDR2 FYNNEI. The V and J ends lost 1 base and 4 bases respectively, with 8 bases between them. The CDR3 region has the DNA TGTGCCAGCAGTGAAGTGGGGCTAGGGGCCAACGTCCTGACTTTC. It specifies CASSEVGLGANVLTF. Drawing the rest from reference TRBV2 and TRBJ2-6, the complete variable domain is EPEVTQTPSHQVTQMGQEVILRCVPISNHLYFYWYRQILGQKVEFLVSFYNNEISEKSEIFDDQFSVERPDGSNFTLKIRSTKLEDSAMYFCASSEVGLGANVLTFGAGSRLTVL.

The chain links TRBV3-1 (or the pseudogene TRBV3-2) to TRBJ1-1, with D tentatively TRBD1 (6 bases). Trimming left V 4 bases short and J 5 bases short, with 14 bases between. Germline V gene data show CDR1 as LGHDT and CDR2 as YNNKEL (reference sequence). The CDR3 length is 14 residues. The CDR3 sequence is CASSRDPGTTEAFF. CDR3 nucleotides: TGTGCCAGCAGCCGAGATCCCGGGACAACTGAAGCTTTCTTT.

The V call is TRBV18, the J call TRBJ1-1; 9 nucleotides align to TRBD1. The J segment lost 1 base and the V segment lost 3 bases, leaving 0 bases of the junction unmatched. Germline CDR1 reads KGHSH; CDR2 reads LQKENI. This CDR3 comprises 14 residues. CDR3 sequence (DNA): TGTGCCAGCTCACCGGGACAGGGGAACACTGAAGCTTTCTTT. This sequence encodes CASSPGQGNTEAFF.